The T cell receptor (beta chain) described here comes from a study of blood T cells in healthy people across ages. This clonotype was seen only a few times. Antigen specificity is unknown. Each sample had at least 6 million PBMCs isolated. Every sample gave at least 5.5 micrograms of total RNA when it was extracted. This CDR3 contains 13 residues. V was shortened by 5 bases and J by 0 bases, with 8 bases between the two germline ends. Germline assignment: CDR1 SEHNR and CDR2 FQNEAQ (reference sequence). Through a sample-barcoded 5' primer and a J-beta primer mix, a second PCR was run for roughly 6 to 12 cycles. TCRdb ran MiXCR on the 5' RACE reads and lists one entry per CDR3 protein. The sample has 700,000 to 850,000 distinct CDR3 sequences; 35% to 40% are singletons. Study-wide results and limits: Samples with more naive T cells showed higher observed beta diversity.

V and J are TRBV7-9 and TRBJ2-7; D gene ambiguous. This TCR was sampled from a man aged 18 to 30 in good health. The specimen was blood. CDR3 DNA sequence: TGTGCCAGCAGCCCTCCCGTCTCCTACGAGCAGTACTTC. This gives the protein CASSPPVSYEQYF.